Listed below are T cell receptor beta chains from one sample, sequenced in a study of blood T cells in healthy people across ages. MiXCR, applied by TCRdb to the 5' RACE reads, yields one record per CDR3 protein. The sample shows roughly 800,000 distinct CDR3 sequences, more than 20% of them seen only once. These data were likewise used in another study, on T cells of mothers and their children.

The source material was blood. Receptors originate from a boy younger than 18 in good health. The CDR3 runs from the conserved cysteine through the conserved F or W. D genes are given only for firm matches. Clone size appears in some rows only: once, few, many, or a class for an expanded clone.

clone_size | d_call | j_call | v_call | cdr3_nt | cdr3_aa
few | NA | TRBJ2-2 | TRBV20-1 | TGCAGTGCTAGGGTTCTCGGGTCCCAGAACACCGGGGAGCTGTTTTTT | CSARVLGSQNTGELFF
NA | TRBD2 | TRBJ2-7 | TRBV20-1 | TGCAGTGCTAAACTAGCGGGACAATTCGAGCAGTACTTC | CSAKLAGQFEQYF
few | TRBD1 | TRBJ2-5 | TRBV29-1 | TGCAGCGTTGAGTGGTTTACAGGGGAGGAGACCCAGTACTTC | CSVEWFTGEETQYF
few | TRBD1 | TRBJ2-2 | TRBV20-1 | TGCAGTGCCAGGACAGGGGGCACCGGGGAGCTGTTTTTT | CSARTGGTGELFF
NA | NA | TRBJ2-7 | TRBV29-1 | TGCAGCGTTGGAGGGCGTAACTCCTACGAGCAGTACTTC | CSVGGRNSYEQYF
NA | NA | TRBJ1-1 | TRBV20-1 | TGCAGTGCTATTAGAGGTCGTGGTACGACCCTGAACACTGAAGCTTTCTTT | CSAIRGRGTTLNTEAFF
few | NA | TRBJ1-2 | TRBV2 | TGTGCCAGCAGTGAGTCCGGGGGGGCGCCCCCGGGGGGCTACACCTTC | CASSESGGAPPGGYTF
NA | NA | TRBJ1-1 | TRBV29-1 | TGCAGCGTCGCTTATGGGGCTGAAGCTTTCTTT | CSVAYGAEAFF
few | NA | TRBJ1-2 | TRBV12-3/TRBV12-4 | TGTGCCAGCAGTACCTCGGGGGTCGGTGGCTACACCTTC | CASSTSGVGGYTF
few | NA | TRBJ1-1 | TRBV20-1 | TGCAGTGCTTCGGTCGGGGTAGACACTGAAGCTTTCTTT | CSASVGVDTEAFF
NA | NA | TRBJ2-1 | TRBV10-2 | TGCGCCACCCAGCGTGGGTACAATGAGCAGTTCTTC | CATQRGYNEQFF
NA | NA | TRBJ2-3 | TRBV14 | TGTGCCAGCAGCCACCTAGACGGCAGCACAGATACGCAGTATTTT | CASSHLDGSTDTQYF
NA | TRBD2 | TRBJ2-1 | TRBV29-1 | TGCAGCGTTGACCGAAGACTAGCGGGAGAGGCTGAGCAGTTCTTC | CSVDRRLAGEAEQFF
NA | NA | TRBJ2-1 | TRBV27 | TGTGCCAGCAGTCCCAGCCCGAATGAGCAGTTCTTC | CASSPSPNEQFF
NA | NA | TRBJ2-1 | TRBV6-2/TRBV6-3 | TGTGCCAGCAGTTACGGCCGACAACACTCCTACAATGAGCAGTTCTTC | CASSYGRQHSYNEQFF
NA | NA | TRBJ2-7 | TRBV6-2/TRBV6-3 | TGTGCCAGCACCCAAGACAGCGACAGGTACGAGCAGTACTTC | CASTQDSDRYEQYF
NA | NA | TRBJ1-2 | TRBV20-1 | TGCAGTGCTCAAGTCTCTGGCTACACCTTC | CSAQVSGYTF
NA | TRBD1 | TRBJ1-2 | TRBV4-3 | TGCGCCAGCAGCCAAGAGGACAGGGGTAGTGGCTACACCTTC | CASSQEDRGSGYTF
NA | NA | TRBJ2-5 | TRBV25-1 | TGTGCCAGCAGTGAGGGGGCAGGCCAAGAGAACCAGTACTTC | CASSEGAGQENQYF
NA | NA | TRBJ1-2 | TRBV5-1 | TGCGCCAGCAGCTCGACATCTCCAAACTATGGCTACACCTTC | CASSSTSPNYGYTF
NA | NA | TRBJ2-6 | TRBV4-3 | TGCGCCAGCAGTCCCCGCGGGGTTTTTATCTCTGGGGCCAACGTCCTGACTTTC | CASSPRGVFISGANVLTF
few | NA | TRBJ1-3 | TRBV28 | TGTGCCAGCACGGGTTCGGTCTCTGGAAACACCATATATTTT | CASTGSVSGNTIYF
NA | NA | TRBJ2-7 | TRBV2 | TGTGCCAGCAGTCCCCCAGCCTACGAGCAGTACTTC | CASSPPAYEQYF
few | NA | TRBJ1-5 | TRBV7-2 | TGTGCCAGCAGATGGGATAGCAATCAGCCCCAGCATTTT | CASRWDSNQPQHF
NA | TRBD2 | TRBJ2-5 | TRBV6-2/TRBV6-3 | TGTGCCAGCAGTATTACTAGCGGGGTGGGGACCCAGTACTTC | CASSITSGVGTQYF
few | NA | TRBJ2-5 | TRBV11-3 | TGTGCCAGCAGCTCCGGCCCTCGGGAAGAGACCCAGTACTTC | CASSSGPREETQYF
NA | TRBD1 | TRBJ2-7 | TRBV6-6 | TGTGCCAGCAGTGGTGTGGACAGGGGGCGGTACGAGCAGTACTTC | CASSGVDRGRYEQYF
few | NA | TRBJ2-7 | TRBV4-1 | TGCGCCAGCAGCCAAGAGGATGGGGCCTACGAGCAGTACTTC | CASSQEDGAYEQYF
NA | NA | TRBJ2-4 | TRBV5-1 | TGCGCCAGCAGCTCCTCGGACAGAATGCACATTCAGTACTTC | CASSSSDRMHIQYF
few | NA | TRBJ1-2 | TRBV29-1 | TGCAGCGTTGAAGATCCCCAGGGTGCGAAGGGCTACACCTTC | CSVEDPQGAKGYTF
few | TRBD2 | TRBJ2-1 | TRBV24-1 | TGTGCCACCAGTAGAACTAGCGGGAGTCCGCAGTTCTTC | CATSRTSGSPQFF
few | NA | TRBJ2-1 | TRBV29-1 | TGCAGCGTTGAAAGGGGGTTCGACCCCAATGAGCAGTTCTTC | CSVERGFDPNEQFF
NA | TRBD2 | TRBJ2-1 | TRBV29-1 | TGCAGCGCTAGGACTAGCGGAGGTGGTGAGCAGTTCTTC | CSARTSGGGEQFF
NA | NA | TRBJ2-5 | TRBV28 | TGTGCCAGCAGTTTTAGGAAGCAGTACTTC | CASSFRKQYF
NA | NA | TRBJ2-7 | TRBV6-6 | TGTGCCAGCAAGGAGGCTGCATCCTACGAGCAGTACTTC | CASKEAASYEQYF
few | TRBD2 | TRBJ2-7 | TRBV4-3 | TGCGCCAGCAGCCAAGATCTAGCGGGGATCTACGAGCAGTACTTC | CASSQDLAGIYEQYF
NA | NA | TRBJ1-6 | TRBV7-2 | TGTGCCAGCAGCTTAGAGGCTCAGTTTTACAATTCACCCCTCCACTTT | CASSLEAQFYNSPLHF
many | NA | TRBJ2-5 | TRBV18 | TGTGCCAGCTCACCCGAGGAAGAGACCCAGTACTTC | CASSPEEETQYF
few | TRBD1 | TRBJ2-7 | TRBV7-8 | TGTGCCAGCAGCTTCCGGGACAGCTACTACGAGCAGTACTTC | CASSFRDSYYEQYF
NA | NA | TRBJ2-3 | TRBV7-2 | TGTGCCAGCAGCTTAGACAGGCATACGCAGTATTTT | CASSLDRHTQYF
NA | NA | TRBJ1-4 | TRBV20-1 | TGCAGTGCTAGCACGGGGGCAACTAATGAAAAACTGTTTTTT | CSASTGATNEKLFF
NA | NA | TRBJ2-5 | TRBV12-3/TRBV12-4 | TGTGCCAGCAGTTTGCTAGGTGGGGTAAGCGCGGAGACCCAGTACTTC | CASSLLGGVSAETQYF
few | NA | TRBJ2-3 | TRBV29-1 | TGCAGCGTTGTCTTCACAGGGGATACGCAGTATTTT | CSVVFTGDTQYF